Reported below is one TCR beta chain. This sample stems from a study of T cells after somatic rescue of genetic block. The data were produced by immunoSEQ multiplex PCR, yet TCRdb's version contains in-frame clones alone and is incomplete. The sample includes roughly 67,000 clones, under 95% of them seen just once. This CDR3 region has 14 residues. V shed 7 bases, J shed 5 bases, and the junction held 7 bases outside the gene matches. Germline V lookup: CDR1 MNHEY, CDR2 SVGAGI. The sequence was obtained from a man between 40 and 49 years old. The rearrangement links TRBV6-5 to TRBJ2-2; 7 bases align to TRBD1. The specimen was peripheral blood mononuclear cells (PBMCs). CDR3 in amino acids: CASKDRVGTGELFF. Here the CDR3 DNA reads TGTGCCAGCAAAGACAGGGTTGGGACCGGGGAGCTGTTTTTT.